One sample yielded the 10 T cell receptor beta chains listed below, sequenced in a study of T cells in Graves' hyperthyroidism and ophthalmopathy. Template material for amplifying TCR beta CDR3 regions consisted of RNA transcripts. The HTBI primer set drove a first-round RT-PCR of the TCR CDR3. TCRdb redid the calling of the multiplex PCR reads with MiXCR, one entry per CDR3 protein. Of fewer than 800,000 distinct CDR3 sequences in the sample, less than 20% are singletons; the top ten hold under 8.5%. The specimen was blood. The receptors were sampled from a man aged 18 to 35 with Graves' hyperthyroidism.

This clonotype came up many times. The chain is built from TRBV3-2 and TRBJ2-7; TRBD1 is taken as the D call from the table, unchecked against the DNA. TRBV3-2 is classified as a pseudogene. The CDR3 covers 19 residues. The CDR3: CASSARNGVDRSRPYEQYF. The CDR3 nucleotides read TGTGCCAGCAGCGCTAGAAACGGCGTTGACAGGAGTCGGCCCTACGAGCAGTACTTC.

At least ten counts were recorded for this clonotype. The chain has TRBV11-2 and TRBJ2-7, with 10 bases identical to TRBD2. There are 17 residues in the CDR3. The germline V gene has CDR1 SGHAT and CDR2 FQNNGV. Unmatched junction bases numbered 6, after V lost 1 base and J lost 0 bases. The CDR3 sequence: CASSLASGLAASYEQYF. The CDR3 DNA sequence: TGTGCCAGCAGCTTAGCCTCCGGACTAGCGGCCTCCTACGAGCAGTACTTC.

Regarding this clonotype: A read error may be the cause here, since a much bigger clone is one base away. The rearrangement joins TRBV20-1 to TRBJ2-7, with 14 bases that match TRBD2. The CDR3 totals 15 residues. Germline assignment: CDR1 DFQATT and CDR2 SNEGSKA (reference sequence). The CDR3 DNA sequence: TGCAGTGCTATTGGGACTAGCGGGAGCTTCTACGAGCGGTACTTC. Protein: CSAIGTSGSFYERYF.

CDR3 sequence reads: CASGDNQPQHF. The DNA of the CDR3 is TGTGCCAGCGGGGACAATCAGCCCCAGCATTTT. The chain links TRBV7-8 to TRBJ1-5; D unresolved. Trimming shortened V by 8 bases and J by 3 bases, and 5 bases separated the two germline ends. Looked up from germline, CDR1 is SGHVS and CDR2 is FQNEAQ. This CDR3 contains 11 residues.

The sample holds a few counts of this clonotype. The chain's CDR3 is CAWSVQGLAGRDYEQYF. In nucleotides, the CDR3 is TGTGCCTGGAGTGTACAGGGACTAGCGGGACGTGACTACGAGCAGTACTTC. The gene calls are TRBV30 and TRBJ2-7; the match to TRBD2 covers 13 bases. Unmatched junction bases numbered 8, after V lost 0 bases and J lost 3 bases. The CDR3 contains 17 residues. Germline CDR1 GTSNPN, CDR2 SVGIG (reference sequence). Using reference TRBV30 and TRBJ2-7 for the parts outside the CDR3, the full variable domain is SQTIHQWPATLVQPVGSPLSLECTVEGTSNPNLYWYRQAAGRGLQLLFYSVGIGQISSEVPQNLSASRPQDRQFILSSKKLLLSDSGFYLCAWSVQGLAGRDYEQYFGPGTRLTVT.

In this sample, this clonotype turned up many times. This chain joins TRBV2 and TRBJ1-3; tentative D call: TRBD1 (6 bases). Germline V gives CDR1 SNHLY, CDR2 FYNNEI. There are 15 residues in the CDR3. CDR3 protein: CADSRAGVSGNTIYF. The CDR3 DNA reads as TGTGCGGATAGTCGGGCAGGGGTCTCTGGAAACACCATATATTTT.

This clonotype has at least ten counts. The chain is built from TRBV2 and TRBJ2-7; maybe TRBD1 (6 bases). Germline CDR1 and CDR2: SNHLY and FYNNEI. Trimming took 3 bases from V and 5 from J, leaving 17 bases between them. The CDR3 is made up of 15 amino acids. The CDR3 DNA is TGTGCCAGCAGTGAGTATGACAGGATACAGGACGAGCAGTACTTC. Its translation is CASSEYDRIQDEQYF.

This clonotype occurred a few times. This chain uses TRBV29-1 with TRBJ2-5; D is uncertain. CDR1 is SQVTM and CDR2 is ANQGSEA in the germline V gene. The CDR3 length is 10 residues. V lost 4 bases and J lost 6, with 6 bases in between. CDR3 loop: CSVGLKTQYF. The CDR3 DNA follows: TGCAGCGTTGGTTTAAAGACCCAGTACTTC.

This clonotype was counted ten times or more. This rearrangement joins TRBV7-2 to TRBJ2-1; 7 nucleotides match TRBD1. The junction had 4 bases not matched to a gene; V was cut back by 5 bases and J by 0 bases. In germline, CDR1 is SGHTA, CDR2 FQGNSA. The CDR3 length is 15 residues. The CDR3 region has the DNA TGTGCCAGCAGCGCCGGACAGGCCTCCTACAATGAGCAGTTCTTC. Translated: CASSAGQASYNEQFF.

Note on this clonotype: A much larger clonotype is one base distant, so this may be a read error. This chain uses TRBV7-8 with TRBJ2-3, with D perhaps matching TRBD1 (5 bases). Trimming left V 4 bases short and J 1 base short, with 9 bases between. CDR1 and CDR2 from the germline V gene are SGHVS and FQNEAQ. The CDR3 length is 14 residues. CDR3 bases: TGTGCCAGCAGCTCCGGACATGGCACAGATACGCAGTATTTT. Translated, it gives CASSSGHGTDTQYF.